Reported below is one TCR beta chain. V lost 5 bases, J lost 6 bases, and 14 bases lay in between. The CDR3 covers 13 residues. TCRdb keeps only in-frame clones here, not all; method: immunoSEQ multiplex PCR. The data hold approximately 150,000 clones, with roughly 90% observed a single time. The data are from a study of T cell responses to AZD1222 COVID-19 vaccine. This specimen was peripheral blood, taken 28 days after the second AZD1222 dose. The V call is TRBV12-3 or TRBV12-4, the J call TRBJ2-7; D remains ambiguous. The receptor's source is an adult who received the AZD1222 COVID-19 vaccine. The CDR3 sequence is CASSGNLWTEQYF. CDR3 bases: TGTGCCAGCAGTGGAAACCTCTGGACCGAGCAGTACTTC.